This T cell receptor (beta chain) was sequenced for a study of OX40 agonist ivuxolimab in advanced cancers. Profiling relied on immunoSEQ multiplex PCR, and the TCRdb table lists in-frame clones only, not all of them. The sample holds 25,000 to 30,000 clones, over 60% seen once. Per the germline V gene, CDR1 is SEHNR and CDR2 is FQNEAQ (reference sequence). This CDR3 has 15 residues. The trim removed 4 bases at V and 2 bases at J, leaving 4 bases unmatched. This sequence was found in an adult with an advanced solid tumor such as melanoma, head and neck, liver or kidney cancer. This material consisted of CD4+ or CD8+ T cells sorted from blood, taken in a trial of the OX40 agonist ivuxolimab. The genes are TRBV7-9 and TRBJ2-3, with 9 nucleotides matching TRBD1. The CDR3 DNA reads TGTGCCAGCAGCTCGGGACAGGGTGCCACAGATACGCAGTATTTT. Translated: CASSSGQGATDTQYF.